This T cell receptor (beta chain) originates from a study of cytomegalovirus exposure and HLA in healthy donors. Sequencing was performed with immunoSEQ multiplex PCR; in TCRdb, only in-frame clones are kept and a portion is missing. Seen here are 90,000 to 140,000 clones, around 83% observed once, and the top ten hold over 3%. The CDR3 loop spans 14 amino acids. The germline gives CDR1 SGHTS, CDR2 YDEGEE. Trimming took off 0 bases at V and 0 bases at J, with 6 bases between the two ends. Study conclusions and caveats: Subsequent analysis revealed that first-cohort TCR clusters tended to co-occur in the 120 or so validation repertoires. The authors enumerated around 150 TCR beta chains as linked to cytomegalovirus.

This clone appeared a single time. The antigen is unknown. This rearrangement joins TRBV5-8 to TRBJ1-1, with unresolved D. The sequenced sample consisted of PBMCs. The origin of this receptor is a woman between 18 and 29 years old in good health and CMV-seropositive. As DNA, the CDR3 is TGTGCCAGCAGCTTGGGGCAGATGAACACTGAAGCTTTCTTT. This translates into CASSLGQMNTEAFF.